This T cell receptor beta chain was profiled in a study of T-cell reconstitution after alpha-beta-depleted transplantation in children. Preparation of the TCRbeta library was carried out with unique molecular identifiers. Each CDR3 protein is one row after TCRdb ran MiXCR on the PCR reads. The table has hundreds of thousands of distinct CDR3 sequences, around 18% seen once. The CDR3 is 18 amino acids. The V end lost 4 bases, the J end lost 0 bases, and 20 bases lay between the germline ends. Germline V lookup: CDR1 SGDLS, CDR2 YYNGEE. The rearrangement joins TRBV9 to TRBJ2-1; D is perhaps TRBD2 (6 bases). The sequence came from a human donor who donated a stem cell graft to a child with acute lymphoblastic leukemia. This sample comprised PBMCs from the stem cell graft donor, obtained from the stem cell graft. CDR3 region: CASSLRRDLITSYNEQFF. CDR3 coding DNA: TGTGCCAGCAGCCTCCGCCGGGACTTGATTACCTCCTACAATGAGCAGTTCTTC.